Listed here are 27 T cell receptor beta chains from one sample, sequenced in a study of metastatic and nonmetastatic thyroid tumors. MiXCR was used by TCRdb to re-call the PCR reads. This sample carries 4,000 to 4,500 clones, under 45% of them seen once, and the ten largest clones take around 48%. Among the patients, none had received any treatment before thyroid surgery. The sequencing sample was made of adjacent normal tissue. The receptors originated from a male donor with papillary thyroid cancer or a benign thyroid nodule (not recorded which). Some clones in this sample may be carry-over from other donors' samples.

This clone was observed a handful of times. V usage is TRBV20-1 and J usage is TRBJ2-3, with D tentatively TRBD2 (7 bases). CDR3 length: 13 amino acids. Germline CDR1 and CDR2: DFQATT and SNEGSKA (reference sequence). V gave up 6 bases and J gave up 7 bases, with 17 bases separating them. The CDR3 region is CSARGRGAHTQYF. The CDR3, as DNA: TGCAGTGCCCGAGGGAGGGGGGCGCATACGCAGTATTTT.

J is TRBJ2-7 and V is TRBV20-1; D perhaps matches TRBD2 (6 bases). The CDR3 length is 14 residues. In germline, CDR1 is DFQATT, CDR2 SNEGSKA (reference sequence). Deletions cut 5 bases from V and 2 bases from J, with 16 bases between. The CDR3 loop is CSAWGTRETYEQYF. The CDR3 coding sequence is TGCAGTGCTTGGGGGACGCGGGAAACCTACGAGCAGTACTTC.

The rearrangement links TRBV20-1 to TRBJ1-2; 7 positions match TRBD1. The CDR3 covers 16 residues. CDR1 is DFQATT, CDR2 SNEGSKA, per germline (reference sequence). Losses at the gene ends were 5 bases for V and 4 bases for J; bases not matched to a gene: 16. Here the CDR3 reads CSAASLMTGFSYGYTF. DNA of the CDR3: TGCAGTGCTGCGAGCCTCATGACAGGGTTCTCCTATGGCTACACCTTC.

This clone was picked up a small number of times. This CDR3 is CATSEPRTDNEQFF. The CDR3 DNA is TGTGCCACCAGTGAGCCTCGGACGGACAATGAGCAGTTCTTC. This sequence joins TRBV24-1 and TRBJ2-1; D not resolved. Per germline, CDR1 KGHDR and CDR2 SFDVKD. V was pared by 4 bases and J by 5 bases, with 11 bases between. This CDR3 contains 14 residues.

This chain uses TRBV5-1 with TRBJ2-7; tentative D call: TRBD1 (5 bases). Germline values: CDR1 SGHRS, CDR2 YFSETQ. The CDR3 totals 15 residues. Trimming removed 0 bases at V and 2 bases at J, with 12 bases between. This chain's CDR3 is CASSLGQGLTYEQYF. For the CDR3, the DNA is TGCGCCAGCAGCTTGGGGCAGGGATTGACCTACGAGCAGTACTTC.

This chain uses TRBV20-1 with TRBJ2-1, with D possibly TRBD2 on 6 matching bases. This CDR3 spans 13 amino acids. Germline values: CDR1 DFQATT, CDR2 SNEGSKA (reference sequence). V was clipped by 7 bases and J by 3 bases, with 13 bases between them. The CDR3: CSGGTANYNEQFF. CDR3 nucleotides: TGCAGTGGCGGGACTGCAAACTACAATGAGCAGTTCTTC.

This clone was observed a handful of times. The rearrangement joins TRBV12-3 or TRBV12-4 to TRBJ2-7; D remains ambiguous. V lost 6 bases, J lost 5 bases, and 11 bases lay in between. This CDR3 is 12 amino acids long. The CDR3 sequence is CASSDRFHEQYF. DNA of the CDR3: TGTGCCAGCAGCGACCGGTTCCACGAGCAGTACTTC.

The gene calls are TRBV7-9 and TRBJ1-4; no firm D call. This CDR3 spans 13 amino acids. CDR1 is SEHNR and CDR2 is FQNEAQ in the germline V gene (reference sequence). Between the trimmed V and J ends, which lost 3 bases and 8 bases, there was a span of 10 bases. The CDR3 sequence: CASSFQDPEKLFF. The CDR3 DNA reads TGTGCCAGCAGCTTCCAAGACCCCGAAAAACTGTTTTTT.

This clone has only a few counts. The chain links TRBV7-2 to TRBJ2-1, with 10 positions matching TRBD2. Trimming at V came to 6 bases and at J to 7 bases, leaving 9 bases not matched to a gene. The CDR3 has 15 amino acids. Germline CDR1 and CDR2: SGHTA and FQGNSA. The CDR3 loop is CASRLSGGASNEQFF. The CDR3 DNA reads TGTGCCAGCAGACTGAGCGGGGGGGCCTCGAATGAGCAGTTCTTC.

This rearrangement joins TRBV6-6 to TRBJ1-2; 11 nucleotides align to TRBD1. The V gene's germline CDR1 is MNHNY and CDR2 SVGAGI (reference sequence). The CDR3 extends over 18 amino acids. V dropped 5 bases and J dropped 4; count of bases not matched to a gene: 15. CDR3 DNA sequence: TGTGCCAGCAGTCACCCCCCCGGGACAGGGGGGACTTTCTATGGCTACACCTTC. Its translation: CASSHPPGTGGTFYGYTF.

The chain recombines TRBV11-2 with TRBJ2-7; D ambiguous. Trimming left V 0 bases short and J 1 base short, with 4 bases between. Per germline, CDR1 SGHAT and CDR2 FQNNGV. There are 13 residues in the CDR3. CDR3 coding DNA: TGTGCCAGCAGCTTAGAGGCATCCTACGAGCAGTACTTC. Amino acids: CASSLEASYEQYF.

This clone has only a few counts. This chain connects TRBV20-1 to TRBJ1-1, with D unresolved. V was trimmed by 3 bases and J by 2 bases, leaving 13 bases between them. Germline CDR1 and CDR2: DFQATT and SNEGSKA (reference sequence). The CDR3 has 14 residues. Here the CDR3 DNA reads TGCAGTGCTAGGATCGAGGGTATTAACACTGAAGCTTTCTTT. This encodes CSARIEGINTEAFF.

This clone was counted only a few times. The gene calls are TRBV20-1 and TRBJ2-7; unclear D gene. Germline CDR1 and CDR2: DFQATT and SNEGSKA (reference sequence). This CDR3 is built from 17 residues. V was pared by 1 base and J by 2 bases, with 21 bases between. CDR3 nucleotide sequence: TGCAGTGCTAGAGGAGACTTTTTTCAGACGACCCCCTACGAGCAGTACTTC. This sequence encodes CSARGDFFQTTPYEQYF.

At least ten counts were recorded for this clone. This could be a read error, since a much larger clone is one nucleotide away. The chain joins TRBV2 to TRBJ1-2; TRBD1 aligns across 9 bases. V lost 7 bases and J lost 4; bases outside the gene matches: 4. CDR1 is SNHLY and CDR2 is FYNNEI in the germline V gene. The CDR3 consists of 13 residues. This CDR3 reads CASTRQGVYGYTF. Here the CDR3 DNA reads TGTGCCAGCACACGACAGGGGGTCTATGGCTACACCTTC.

This chain joins TRBV30 and TRBJ2-7; 8 nucleotides agree with TRBD2. This CDR3 region has 13 residues. V trimming: 3 bases; J trimming: 1 base; junction bases outside the gene matches: 2. Per the germline V gene, CDR1 is GTSNPN and CDR2 is SVGIG (reference sequence). This CDR3 is CAWSGRESYEQYV. In nucleotides, the CDR3 is TGTGCCTGGAGCGGGAGGGAATCCTACGAGCAGTACGTC.

The chain is built from TRBV28 and TRBJ1-4; 9 bases match TRBD1. CDR1 and CDR2 (germline): MDHEN, SYDVKM. CDR3 length: 13 amino acids. With 7 bases clipped from V and 8 bases from J, the junction kept 5 bases outside the gene matches. In nucleotides, the CDR3 is TGTGCCAGCAAGGGACAGGGTCTGGAAAAACTGTTTTTT. Amino acids: CASKGQGLEKLFF. Looking up the rest from reference TRBV28 and TRBJ1-4 gives the full variable domain: DVKVTQSSRYLVKRTGEKVFLECVQDMDHENMFWYRQDPGLGLRLIYFSYDVKMKEKGDIPEGYSVSREKKERFSLILESASTNQTSMYLCASKGQGLEKLFFGSGTQLSVL.

This clone occurred a few times. The V gene is TRBV7-8, the J gene TRBJ1-1, with D possibly being TRBD1 (6 bases). This CDR3 spans 11 amino acids. V was trimmed by 1 base and J by 10 bases, leaving 7 bases between them. From germline, CDR1 is SGHVS and CDR2 FQNEAQ. CDR3 region: CASSLGQVAFF. The CDR3 DNA is TGTGCCAGCAGCTTAGGACAGGTAGCTTTCTTT.

The V and J genes are TRBV30 and TRBJ2-5; 7 bases match TRBD2. Near its end, the DNA agrees better with TRBJ2-1, so the J call may be wrong. CDR1 is GTSNPN, CDR2 SVGIG, per germline (reference sequence). The CDR3 contains 12 residues. The CDR3 DNA follows: TGTGCCTGGAGTGTAGCGGGGAATGAGCAGTTCTTC. This translates into CAWSVAGNEQFF.

A few counts support this clone. The chain has TRBV19 and TRBJ1-5; no reliable D call. V was shortened by 3 bases and J by 3 bases, with 9 bases between the two germline ends. Germline V CDR1 and CDR2: LNHDA, SQIVND (reference sequence). The CDR3 contains 14 residues. In DNA form, the CDR3 reads TGTGCCAGTAGTATCCCACCACCCAATCAGCCCCAGCATTTT. It translates to CASSIPPPNQPQHF.

The V gene is TRBV20-1, the J gene TRBJ1-2; TRBD1 aligns across 7 bases. CDR3 length: 14 amino acids. Looked up from germline, CDR1 is DFQATT and CDR2 is SNEGSKA (reference sequence). V was clipped by 5 bases and J by 7 bases; unmatched bases: 13. Here the CDR3 reads CSAAGGLAISGYTF. CDR3 nucleotides: TGCAGTGCTGCAGGGGGTTTAGCCATAAGTGGCTACACCTTC.

Of note for this clone: A junction boundary mismatches the germline segment, possibly from a read error. The chain uses TRBV20-1 and TRBJ2-7; D ambiguous. The CDR3 contains 15 residues. Germline CDR1 reads DFQATT; CDR2 reads SNEGSKA (reference sequence). CDR3 in amino acids: CSAGDFHGVDYEQYF. The CDR3 region has the DNA TGCAGTGCTGGAGATTTCCACGGAGTGGATTACGAGCAGTACTTC.

This clone was recorded a few times. This chain links TRBV27 with TRBJ2-7; D is uncertain. The CDR3 spans 14 residues. V shed 3 bases and J shed 6 bases, with 15 bases lying between them. Germline assignment: CDR1 MNHEY and CDR2 SMNVEV (reference sequence). CDR3 region: CASSLNTGKGEQYF. CDR3 nucleotides: TGTGCCAGCAGTTTGAACACTGGGAAGGGCGAGCAGTACTTC.

This clone was seen a few times. The final CDR3 position lacks the conserved phenylalanine or tryptophan, pointing to a likely read error. V gene TRBV20-1 combines with J gene TRBJ2-7, with 9 bases fitting TRBD2. With the DNA end fitting TRBJ2-1 better, the J assignment may be wrong. Germline V lookup: CDR1 DFQATT, CDR2 SNEGSKA (reference sequence). This CDR3 comprises 15 residues. In DNA form, the CDR3 reads TGCAGTGCTAGGGGGGCTAGCGGGAAAACCTACGAGCAGTTCTAC. Translation gives CSARGASGKTYEQFY.

The chain couples TRBV20-1 to TRBJ1-5; the D gene is possibly TRBD1 (5 bases). The CDR3 is made up of 12 amino acids. The germline V and J ends were trimmed by 8 bases and 8 bases, with 16 bases remaining between them. Germline lookup yields CDR1 DFQATT and CDR2 SNEGSKA (reference sequence). CDR3 loop: CSTGGGTEPQHF. As DNA, the CDR3 is TGCAGTACCGGGGGGGGGACGGAGCCCCAGCATTTT.

The chain has TRBV6-1 and TRBJ2-7, with 9 positions matching TRBD2. Looked up from germline, CDR1 is MNHNS and CDR2 is SASEGT. Trimming at V came to 6 bases and at J to 2 bases, leaving 11 bases not matched to a gene. The CDR3 is 16 residues long. The CDR3: CASSEISSGAAYEQYF. CDR3 sequence (DNA): TGTGCCAGCAGCGAGATTTCTAGCGGGGCGGCCTACGAGCAGTACTTC.

V and J are TRBV6-5 and TRBJ2-3; no reliable D call. V shed 2 bases and J shed 12 bases, with 15 bases lying between them. The CDR3 is 13 amino acids. Looked up from germline, CDR1 is MNHEY and CDR2 is SVGAGI. This CDR3 is CASSYKFELQQYF. CDR3 bases: TGTGCCAGCAGTTACAAATTTGAACTTCAACAGTATTTT.

This clone showed up just once. V is TRBV4-2 and J is TRBJ2-1, with 8 bases aligning to TRBD2. The ends lost 4 bases at V and 10 bases at J; junction bases unmatched: 12. CDR3 length: 15 residues. CDR1 LGHNA and CDR2 YNFKEQ come from the germline V gene. CDR3 in DNA: TGTGCCAGCAGCCCCACCGGGGGGGCCCATGGAGAGCAGTTCTTC. Amino acid sequence: CASSPTGGAHGEQFF.